The subject of this entry is one T cell receptor (beta chain). The CDR3 spans 14 residues. Germline CDR1 MRHNA, CDR2 SNTAGT. The V gene end was trimmed by 0 bases and the J gene end by 4 bases; junction bases not matched to a gene: 0. The data stem from a study of CD8+ T cells in alopecia areata. Following extraction, RNA underwent reverse transcription to cDNA, which served as the sequencing template. Measured with immunoSEQ multiplex PCR; TCRdb has only the in-frame clones, and not every one. The table lists about 180,000 clones, less than 80% of them singletons. The origin of this receptor is a human donor with alopecia areata. This chain connects TRBV6-4 to TRBJ2-3, with 8 nucleotides matching TRBD1. The specimen was CD8+ T cells sorted from blood, collected at week 0. The chain's CDR3 is CASSDSGQADTQYF. The CDR3 DNA follows: TGTGCCAGCAGTGACTCGGGACAGGCAGATACGCAGTATTTT.